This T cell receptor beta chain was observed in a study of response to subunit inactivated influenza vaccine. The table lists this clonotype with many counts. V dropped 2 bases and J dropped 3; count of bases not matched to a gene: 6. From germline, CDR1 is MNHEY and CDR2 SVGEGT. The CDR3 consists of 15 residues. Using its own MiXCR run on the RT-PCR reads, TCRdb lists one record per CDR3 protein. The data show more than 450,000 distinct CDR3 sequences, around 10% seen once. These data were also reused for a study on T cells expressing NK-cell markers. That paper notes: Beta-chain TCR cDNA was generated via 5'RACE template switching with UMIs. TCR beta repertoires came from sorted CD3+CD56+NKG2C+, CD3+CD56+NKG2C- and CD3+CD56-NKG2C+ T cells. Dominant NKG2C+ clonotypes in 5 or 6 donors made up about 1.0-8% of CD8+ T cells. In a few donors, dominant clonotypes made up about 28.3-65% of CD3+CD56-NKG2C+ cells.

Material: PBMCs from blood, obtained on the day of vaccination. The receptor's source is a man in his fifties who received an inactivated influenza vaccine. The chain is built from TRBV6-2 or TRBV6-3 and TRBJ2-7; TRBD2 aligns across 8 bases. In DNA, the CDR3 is TGTGCCAGCAGTTACGGTCGTCTAGCGGGCTACGAGCAGTACTTC. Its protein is CASSYGRLAGYEQYF.